This TCR beta chain came from a study of beta chain features in type 1 diabetes. In the study overall: Healthy donors and patients had similar age, gender and cell yields.

Blood was collected once per donor into heparin, averaging approximately 110 mL. Every bit of the isolated RNA underwent reverse transcription, so sequencing read expressed TCRB transcripts. Profiled with immunoSEQ multiplex PCR; TCRdb holds only in-frame clones, not every one. This repertoire shows about 150,000 clones, 10% found once; its top ten account for under 0.55%. Overall study results and limits: In every one of the four CD4+ subsets, TCRB CDR3s were moderately but significantly shorter in Type 1 diabetes patients.

In germline, CDR1 is KGHSH, CDR2 LQKENI. The V gene lost 3 bases and the J gene lost 9 bases, with 12 bases spanning the gap. This CDR3 contains 13 residues. This clone occurred a few times. The antigen remains undetermined. This TCR came from a man younger than 45 with type 1 diabetes. V is TRBV18 and J is TRBJ2-4; D not resolved. Sample: central memory CD4+ T cells from blood. The CDR3 sequence: CASSPEEDGIQYF. CDR3 DNA: TGTGCCAGCTCACCCGAGGAAGACGGCATTCAGTACTTC.